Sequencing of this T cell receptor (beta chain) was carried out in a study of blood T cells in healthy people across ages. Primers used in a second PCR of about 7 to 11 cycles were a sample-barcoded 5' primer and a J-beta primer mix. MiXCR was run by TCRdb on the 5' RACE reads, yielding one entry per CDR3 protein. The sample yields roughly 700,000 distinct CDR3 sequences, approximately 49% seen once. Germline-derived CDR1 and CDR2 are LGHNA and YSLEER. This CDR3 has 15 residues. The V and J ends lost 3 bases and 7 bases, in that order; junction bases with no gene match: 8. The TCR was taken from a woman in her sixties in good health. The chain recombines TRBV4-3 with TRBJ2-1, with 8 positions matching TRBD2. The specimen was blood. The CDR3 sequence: CASSHSGRAQNEQFF. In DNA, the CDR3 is TGCGCCAGCAGCCATTCCGGGAGGGCCCAAAATGAGCAGTTCTTC.